This is a list of T cell receptor beta chains from one sample in a study of OX40 agonist ivuxolimab in advanced cancers. Only in-frame clones appear in the TCRdb table, and some are missing; sequencing was by immunoSEQ multiplex PCR. The sample yields 55,000 to 65,000 clones, roughly 82% seen once. This specimen consisted of CD4+ or CD8+ T cells sorted from blood, obtained in a trial of the OX40 agonist ivuxolimab. These receptors were obtained from an adult with an advanced solid tumor such as melanoma, head and neck, liver or kidney cancer. CDR3s include the opening cysteine and the closing phenylalanine or tryptophan. A D gene is named only where the DNA matches it firmly. Size tells how often a clone was seen (once, few, many) or the class of an expanded clone, and some rows leave it out.

V,size,D,J,CDR3,DNA
TRBV10-3,few,TRBD1,TRBJ1-1,CAISERQGGFGEAFF,TGTGCCATCAGTGAGCGACAGGGCGGATTTGGTGAAGCTTTCTTT
TRBV5-1,.,TRBD1,TRBJ2-1,CASSLEQGYNEQFF,TGTGCCAGCAGCTTGGAACAGGGGTACAATGAGCAGTTCTTC
TRBV4-1,medium-sized,TRBD1,TRBJ1-2,CASRIPGQNNYGYTF,TGCGCCAGCAGAATCCCGGGACAGAATAACTATGGCTACACCTTC
TRBV19,.,.,TRBJ2-7,CASKSRGTYEQYF,TGTGCCAGTAAATCGCGGGGAACCTACGAGCAGTACTTC
TRBV5-1,many,.,TRBJ2-7,CASTISGRTYEQYF,TGCGCCAGCACCATTTCGGGCAGGACCTACGAGCAGTACTTC
TRBV7-2,medium-sized,TRBD1,TRBJ1-1,CASSGQGATTEAFF,TGTGCCAGCAGCGGACAGGGGGCGACCACTGAAGCTTTCTTT
TRBV5-1,.,.,TRBJ2-1,CASSLGHMAGELDEQFF,TGCGCCAGCAGCTTGGGTCATATGGCAGGGGAGTTGGATGAGCAGTTCTTC
TRBV14,.,.,TRBJ2-2,CASSQDLRGTGELFF,TGTGCCAGCAGCCAAGATCTACGGGGCACCGGGGAGCTGTTTTTT
TRBV10-3,.,.,TRBJ1-5,CAISESKATSNQPQHF,TGTGCCATCAGTGAGTCGAAGGCCACTAGCAATCAGCCCCAGCATTTT
TRBV5-6,.,TRBD1,TRBJ1-1,CASSPPGQGGTEAFF,TGTGCCAGCAGCCCCCCGGGACAGGGAGGCACTGAAGCTTTCTTT
TRBV25-1,.,TRBD1,TRBJ1-2,CASSSTGKTYGYTF,TGTGCCAGCAGTTCGACAGGGAAGACCTATGGCTACACCTTC
TRBV7-8,.,.,TRBJ1-2,CASSLTRVNYGYTF,TGTGCCAGCAGCTTGACAAGAGTAAACTATGGCTACACCTTC
TRBV5-1,.,.,TRBJ1-5,CASSLVLGQPQHF,TGCGCCAGCAGCTTGGTATTGGGGCAGCCCCAGCATTTT
TRBV7-3,.,.,TRBJ2-5,CASSLTSAETQYF,TGTGCCAGCAGCTTAACTAGCGCGGAGACCCAGTACTTC
TRBV30,.,.,TRBJ1-5,CAWSRATASSNQPQHF,TGTGCCTGGAGTAGAGCGACAGCTAGTAGCAATCAGCCCCAGCATTTT
TRBV7-9,few,.,TRBJ1-1,CASSPSQGRTTEAFF,TGTGCCAGCAGCCCAAGCCAGGGGAGGACGACTGAAGCTTTCTTT
TRBV5-4,.,TRBD2,TRBJ2-7,CASSLAGGGNEQYF,TGTGCCAGCAGCTTGGCCGGGGGGGGCAACGAGCAGTACTTC
TRBV7-2,.,.,TRBJ2-2,CASSRDVSSSGELFF,TGTGCCAGCAGCCGGGACGTCAGCAGCTCCGGGGAGCTGTTTTTT
TRBV29-1,.,TRBD2,TRBJ2-7,CSVEDLAGVAYEQYF,TGCAGCGTTGAAGATCTAGCGGGGGTAGCCTACGAGCAGTACTTC
TRBV11-2,.,.,TRBJ2-1,CASSLAGSPYNEQFF,TGTGCCAGCAGCTTAGCGGGAAGCCCGTACAATGAGCAGTTCTTC
TRBV5-8,.,.,TRBJ1-1,CASSLSRVNTEAFF,TGTGCCAGCAGCTTGTCAAGAGTTAACACTGAAGCTTTCTTT
TRBV5-1,.,TRBD1,TRBJ2-2,CASSFVQGTGELFF,TGCGCCAGCAGCTTTGTACAGGGGACCGGGGAGCTGTTTTTT
TRBV19,.,TRBD2,TRBJ2-3,CASSIIAGGSDTQYF,TGTGCCAGTAGTATCATAGCGGGAGGGTCAGATACGCAGTATTTT
TRBV7-9,.,.,TRBJ2-2,CASSLGVNTGELFF,TGTGCCAGCAGCTTGGGGGTTAACACCGGGGAGCTGTTTTTT
TRBV28,once,.,TRBJ1-1,CASSQNSLLNTEAFF,TGTGCCAGCAGTCAAAACAGCCTACTGAACACTGAAGCTTTCTTT
TRBV27,once,.,TRBJ2-7,CASSWGREGEQYF,TGTGCCAGCAGTTGGGGGAGAGAAGGCGAGCAGTACTTC
TRBV9,.,TRBD2,TRBJ2-3,CASSYSGGTDTQYF,TGTGCCAGCAGCTATAGCGGGGGCACAGATACGCAGTATTTT
TRBV18,.,.,TRBJ2-1,CASSPLRVSSYNEQFF,TGTGCCAGCTCACCACTGCGGGTGAGCTCCTACAATGAGCAGTTCTTC
TRBV27,.,TRBD2,TRBJ2-1,CASSLRGGLAMTEGQFF,TGTGCCAGCAGTTTAAGAGGCGGACTAGCGATGACTGAGGGGCAGTTCTTC
TRBV6-1,.,.,TRBJ1-5,CASSGQGYSNQPQHF,TGTGCCAGCAGTGGTCAAGGTTATAGCAATCAGCCCCAGCATTTT
TRBV27,.,.,TRBJ2-7,CASSRREAGSYEQYF,TGTGCCAGCAGCCGTAGGGAGGCGGGCTCCTACGAGCAGTACTTC
TRBV9,once,.,TRBJ2-2,CASSVGVANTGELFF,TGTGCCAGCAGCGTAGGTGTGGCGAACACCGGGGAGCTGTTTTTT
TRBV4-1,.,.,TRBJ1-6,CASSQGQQPLHF,TGCGCCAGCAGCCAAGGACAACAACCCCTCCACTTT
TRBV5-1,.,TRBD1,TRBJ2-1,CASSKTGENNEQFF,TGCGCCAGCAGCAAAACAGGGGAGAACAATGAGCAGTTCTTC
TRBV15,.,TRBD1,TRBJ1-2,CATSRPGQRFSGYTF,TGTGCCACCAGCAGACCGGGACAGCGATTTAGCGGCTACACCTTC
TRBV2,.,TRBD2,TRBJ2-5,CASTGESLAGARAQYF,TGTGCCAGCACCGGGGAGAGTCTAGCGGGGGCTAGGGCCCAGTACTTC
TRBV2,.,TRBD1,TRBJ1-3,CASSEEGAKGNTIYF,TGTGCCAGCAGTGAGGAGGGGGCGAAAGGAAACACCATATATTTT
TRBV5-1,.,TRBD2,TRBJ2-7,CASSLEPSGRVSYEQYF,TGCGCCAGCAGCTTGGAGCCTAGCGGGAGGGTCTCCTACGAGCAGTACTTC
TRBV29-1,once,.,TRBJ1-3,CSVAGRSSGNTIYF,TGCAGCGTTGCCGGACGGAGCTCTGGAAACACCATATATTTT
TRBV9,.,.,TRBJ2-1,CASSVRLTAGSYNEQFF,TGTGCCAGCAGCGTACGTCTAACAGCAGGCTCCTACAATGAGCAGTTCTTC
TRBV12-1,.,.,TRBJ1-6,CASSFVLGLHSPLHF,TGTGCCAGCAGCTTTGTCCTCGGGCTTCATTCACCCCTCCACTTT
TRBV18,once,.,TRBJ1-1,CASSPPPTTFTEAFF,TGTGCCAGCTCACCACCACCCACGACCTTCACTGAAGCTTTCTTT
TRBV25-1,.,.,TRBJ1-1,CASGPGLQQAFF,TGTGCCAGCGGTCCCGGGCTTCAACAAGCTTTCTTT
TRBV29-1,.,TRBD1,TRBJ1-2,CSVETRGQGGGRGYTF,TGCAGCGTTGAGACTAGGGGACAGGGTGGAGGTCGAGGCTACACCTTC
TRBV4-1,.,.,TRBJ1-3,CASSQDMVGRLVSGNTIYF,TGCGCCAGCAGCCAAGATATGGTGGGACGGCTGGTCTCTGGAAACACCATATATTTT
TRBV7-9,.,.,TRBJ1-1,CASSLALAGTEAFF,TGTGCCAGCAGCTTAGCGCTGGCAGGAACTGAAGCTTTCTTT
TRBV11-2,.,TRBD1,TRBJ1-2,CASSQGTTGAGYTF,TGTGCCAGCAGCCAGGGGACGACAGGGGCTGGCTACACCTTC
TRBV6-1,.,TRBD1,TRBJ1-4,CASSDGTATNEKLFF,TGTGCCAGCAGTGACGGGACAGCAACTAATGAAAAACTGTTTTTT
TRBV4-3,.,.,TRBJ1-3,CASSQARDDSGNTIYF,TGCGCCAGCAGCCAAGCCCGGGACGACTCTGGAAACACCATATATTTT
TRBV19,.,.,TRBJ1-1,CASNPRENTEAFF,TGTGCCAGTAATCCCAGGGAGAACACTGAAGCTTTCTTT
TRBV9,.,.,TRBJ2-1,CASSVDGGYNEQFF,TGTGCCAGCAGCGTAGATGGGGGTTACAATGAGCAGTTCTTC
TRBV11-1,.,.,TRBJ1-6,CASSPNLGSPLHF,TGTGCCAGCAGCCCCAACCTCGGGTCACCCCTCCACTTT
TRBV6-4,.,.,TRBJ1-2,CASSDSGRTSYGYTF,TGTGCCAGCAGTGACTCGGGCAGGACCTCCTATGGCTACACCTTC
TRBV18,.,.,TRBJ2-3,CASSQAGGTTDTQYF,TGTGCCAGCTCACAGGCAGGGGGGACCACAGATACGCAGTATTTT
TRBV28,.,TRBD1,TRBJ1-1,CASSIRTGKAPEAFF,TGTGCCAGCAGTATCCGGACAGGGAAGGCCCCTGAAGCTTTCTTT
TRBV18,.,TRBD1,TRBJ1-5,CASSAGTGGNQPQHF,TGTGCCAGCTCAGCAGGGACAGGGGGGAATCAGCCCCAGCATTTT
TRBV6-6,.,TRBD1,TRBJ1-2,CASSYSGQGEGGYTF,TGTGCCAGCAGTTACTCTGGTCAGGGGGAAGGAGGCTACACCTTC
TRBV5-4,.,TRBD2,TRBJ2-7,CASSSGLAGVTYEQYF,TGTGCCAGCAGCTCTGGACTAGCGGGAGTTACCTACGAGCAGTACTTC
TRBV5-1,few,.,TRBJ2-1,CASSAQDSISYNEQFF,TGCGCCAGCAGTGCTCAGGACTCGATCTCCTACAATGAGCAGTTCTTC
TRBV9,few,.,TRBJ1-2,CASSDRFNYGYTF,TGTGCCAGCAGCGACAGGTTTAACTATGGCTACACCTTC